This T cell receptor beta chain was obtained from a study of cytotoxic CD8 clonotypes in ibrutinib-treated CLL (dated by TCRdb to the early 2020s). With respect to the entire study: In this cohort, around 15 patients were treatment-naive and 11 to 12 were relapsed/refractory, while approximately 18 had unmutated IGHV. Partial responses were observed in about 24 patients and complete responses in 2; after a median follow-up of 68 months, remission was maintained in 14 patients and progression was observed in approximately 12. Response samples were obtained after a median of around 11 months of treatment, with a range of roughly 6 to 36 months. On average, each sample had about 250,000 productive templates and approximately 89,000 productive rearrangements. Longitudinal samples were obtainable from about 30% of the roughly 90 participants in the trial. Cryopreserved peripheral blood mononuclear cells were collected before treatment, at response, and at either disease progression or sustained remission. Every sample from remission and from progressive disease was obtained while the patients were still on ibrutinib.

Each clonotype received, on average, 10x coverage in deep resolution sequencing performed on a MiSeq, where the target depth lay between 1 in 1 million and 1 in 200,000 T cells. The immunoSEQ hsTCRB Kit was used to generate the TCR beta libraries. As for how the authors treated the data: Data were analyzed with ImmunoSEQ Data Assistant and ImmunoSEQ Analyzer, with V, D and J genes assigned per IMGT definitions. Clonality was computed as one minus normalized Shannon entropy of productive rearrangement frequencies, ranging from 0 to 1. Only overrepresented clonotypes making up at least 0.05% of the repertoire of each patient were included in the public clonotype analysis. Roughly 13 age-matched healthy donor repertoires from immuneACCESS served as clonality controls. TCRdb took over this immuneACCESS table, retaining in-frame rearrangements with V and J assigned. Such tables are incomplete; in checked studies, under half of the missing clones stem from an unresolved V gene, and the remainder is unexplained. V and J calls and clone size are those listed in that table; D and trimming were worked out from the DNA. For this sample there are around 140,000 clones; around 84% appear just once. The biggest ten clones account for around 7.6% of the sample.

Overall study outcomes, separate from this receptor: Public clonotypes were rare and either contracted or stayed stable during treatment, and the rise in clonality at ibrutinib response reflected the expansion of private clonotypes. Sampling times were not matched between patients in sustained remission and patients whose disease was progressing, and lymph node repertoires were not examined. Baseline clonality exceeded that of age-matched healthy donors and correlated strongly with circulating CD8+ T-cell counts. Clonality increased at ibrutinib response, stayed stable in sustained remission, and fell back toward baseline at progression.

Concerning this clone itself: The target of this receptor is not known. Per-base quality was not reported, and no clone a single base away is much larger than it.

For CDR1 and CDR2, the germline V gene lists MNHNS and SASEGT. Measured from the cysteine to the phenylalanine, the CDR3 is 13 residues long. Just the 39-base CDR3 DNA is kept, in frame starting at base 1. V is cut by 6 bases and J by 4 bases, and the space between the germline ends is 12 bases. For TCR beta library preparation, roughly 2 micrograms of genomic DNA was extracted from cryopreserved PBMCs. Longitudinal blood samples from CLL patients receiving ibrutinib monotherapy were subjected to high-throughput TCR beta sequencing. The patients took part in an open-label, single-center phase 2 trial of ibrutinib monotherapy.

This clonotype originated in a human donor with chronic lymphocytic leukemia. Source: PBMCs, taken after 36 months of ibrutinib treatment. Rearrangement joined TRBV6-1 to TRBJ1-1, with TRBD1 as a weak D call on 6 bases. At the DNA level, the sequence is TGTGCCAGCAGAGGACAGACGGGCACTGAAGCTTTCTTT. Translated, it gives CASRGQTGTEAFF.